This TCR beta chain was captured by sequencing in a study of TIL therapy for anti-PD-1-resistant metastatic lung cancer. Whole-study findings and limits: Many TIL product clones were absent from baseline tumor, suggesting clonal contraction.

As for this clone: Its matching antigen is unknown.

Sequencing used immunoSEQ v3. TCRdb keeps only in-frame clones here, not all; method: immunoSEQ multiplex PCR. Among approximately 27,000 clones listed, over 60% were seen once. Time point: pre-treatment sample, taken before nivolumab and TIL therapy. Tumor tissue came from excised metastases, mostly pleural nodules or supraclavicular lymph nodes. Trimming removed 2 bases from V and 1 base from J, with 15 bases in between. Germline CDR1 KGHSH, CDR2 LQKENI. The CDR3 contains 16 residues. The origin of this receptor is a person between 30 and 80 years old with non-small cell lung cancer. This chain connects TRBV18 to TRBJ2-7; D gene ambiguous. This sample comprised tumor tissue, obtained at baseline. The CDR3, as DNA: TGTGCCAGCTCACCAGATCTGAGACTCATATCCTACGAGCAGTACTTC. The encoded protein is CASSPDLRLISYEQYF.